These 13 T cell receptor beta chains came from one sample sequenced in a study of T cell responses to AZD1222 COVID-19 vaccine. Clones were read by immunoSEQ multiplex PCR, and TCRdb kept only the in-frame ones, dropping some. The repertoire has 130,000 to 150,000 clones, around 87% of them found once; the top ten carry roughly 1.7%. Sequenced material: peripheral blood, taken on day 0 of AZD1222 vaccination. Receptors were obtained from an adult in good health.

The gene calls are TRBV5-8 and TRBJ2-1, with TRBD2 matching over 8 bases. V lost 3 bases to trimming and J lost 10 bases; unmatched junction nucleotides: 0. Germline CDR1 is SGHTS and CDR2 is YDEGEE. CDR3 length equals 11 residues. The CDR3 is CASSSSGEQFF. The CDR3 DNA reads as TGTGCCAGCAGCTCTAGCGGGGAGCAGTTCTTC.

The chain recombines TRBV9 with TRBJ2-7; 7 bases agree with TRBD1. CDR3 length: 14 amino acids. The germline CDR1 and CDR2 sequences are SGDLS and YYNGEE. Trimming removed 3 bases from V and 4 bases from J; junction bases left unmatched: 7. This CDR3 reads CASSATGAGYEQYF. The CDR3 DNA reads TGTGCCAGCAGCGCAACAGGGGCCGGATACGAGCAGTACTTC. The whole variable domain, remainder taken from reference TRBV9 and TRBJ2-7, is DSGVTQTPKHLITATGQRVTLRCSPRSGDLSVYWYQQSLDQGLQFLIQYYNGEERAKGNILERFSAQQFPDLHSELNLSSLELGDSALYFCASSATGAGYEQYFGPGTRLTVT.

The rearrangement uses TRBV12-3 or TRBV12-4 and TRBJ2-7; D not certain. V was pared by 10 bases and J by 3 bases, with 4 bases between. CDR3 length equals 9 residues. CDR3 in amino acids: CATDYEQYF. As DNA, the CDR3 is TGTGCCACCGACTACGAGCAGTACTTC.

The CDR3: CASRKRETQYF. In nucleotides, the CDR3 is TGTGCCAGCAGGAAGCGGGAGACCCAGTACTTC. The rearrangement uses TRBV28 and TRBJ2-5; tentatively, D is TRBD2 (5 bases). V was pared by 6 bases and J by 5 bases, with 7 bases between. Germline V gene lookup returns CDR1 MDHEN and CDR2 SYDVKM. This CDR3 contains 11 residues.

This chain connects TRBV6-4 to TRBJ2-7; 7 nucleotides match TRBD2. This CDR3 has 14 amino acids. V gave up 9 bases and J gave up 3 bases; unmatched junction bases: 11. Per the germline V gene, CDR1 is MRHNA and CDR2 is SNTAGT. The CDR3 reads CARESGGGRYEQYF. Written as DNA, the CDR3 is TGTGCCAGGGAATCGGGGGGAGGGCGCTACGAGCAGTACTTC.

This clone was counted once. The chain uses TRBV18 and TRBJ1-1; D not certain. Between the trimmed V and J ends, which lost 0 bases and 0 bases, there was a span of 11 bases. This CDR3 comprises 16 residues. The V gene's germline CDR1 is KGHSH and CDR2 LQKENI. CDR3 sequence (DNA): TGTGCCAGCTCACCACCTATCACAGCTTTGAACACTGAAGCTTTCTTT. The encoded protein is CASSPPITALNTEAFF.

The rearrangement joins TRBV12-3 or TRBV12-4 to TRBJ1-1, with D unclear. This CDR3 contains 10 residues. Between the trimmed V and J ends, which lost 8 bases and 5 bases, there was a span of 6 bases. Here the CDR3 DNA reads TGTGCCAGCGGAAGAACTGAAGCTTTCTTT. Translating it yields CASGRTEAFF.

A single count supports this clone. The chain combines TRBV5-1 with TRBJ1-6; possible D gene TRBD1, 5 bases. The germline V gene has CDR1 SGHRS and CDR2 YFSETQ. The V and J ends lost 2 bases and 10 bases respectively, with 10 bases between them. The CDR3 runs 13 residues. CDR3 sequence: CASSFEGSSPLHF. The CDR3 DNA follows: TGCGCCAGCAGCTTTGAGGGGTCGTCACCCCTCCACTTT.

V is TRBV6-4 and J is TRBJ1-1; tentatively, D is TRBD1 (6 bases). V lost 6 bases to trimming and J lost 2 bases, with 10 bases between them. There are 13 residues in the CDR3. The germline V gene encodes CDR1 MRHNA and CDR2 SNTAGT. CDR3 protein: CASSETGNTEAFF. The CDR3 DNA reads TGTGCCAGCAGCGAGACAGGAAACACTGAAGCTTTCTTT.

J is TRBJ1-1 and V is TRBV6-5; tentative D call: TRBD1 (6 bases). CDR1 and CDR2 from the germline V gene are MNHEY and SVGAGI. The CDR3 runs to 15 residues. V lost 2 bases and J lost 0, with 10 bases in between. The CDR3 coding sequence is TGTGCCAGCAGTTACGGACAGACTATGAACACTGAAGCTTTCTTT. Protein: CASSYGQTMNTEAFF.

With respect to this clone: Given the absence of the conserved phenylalanine or tryptophan at the CDR3 end, a read error is likely. The V call is TRBV9, the J call TRBJ1-1, with TRBD1 identical over 12 bases. With V trimmed by 0 bases and J by 4 bases, 1 base remained unmatched. Looked up from germline, CDR1 is SGDLS and CDR2 is YYNGEE. The length of the CDR3 is 15 residues. CDR3 in DNA: TGTGCCAGCAGCGTAGAGGGACAGGGGGCCACTGAAGCTTTCTCT. Protein product: CASSVEGQGATEAFS.

The chain links TRBV2 to TRBJ2-7; TRBD1 aligns across 9 bases. Germline lookup yields CDR1 SNHLY and CDR2 FYNNEI. Trimming cost V 8 bases and J 0 bases; bases outside gene matches: 5. This CDR3 spans 14 amino acids. The CDR3 protein is CASRDRASSYEQYF. In nucleotides, the CDR3 is TGTGCCAGCCGGGACAGGGCAAGCTCCTACGAGCAGTACTTC.

The CDR3 DNA reads TGTGCCAGCAGCCCCTACGGGGGCTTGGAGACCCAGTACTTC. Amino acid sequence: CASSPYGGLETQYF. The V gene is TRBV6-5, the J gene TRBJ2-5; D could derive from TRBD1 or TRBD2 (6 bases each). Germline V gene lookup returns CDR1 MNHEY and CDR2 SVGAGI. V lost 6 bases and J lost 5, with 16 bases in between. The CDR3 runs to 14 residues.